The clone carrying this T cell receptor beta chain showed up just once. As yet, its antigen is unknown. This entry is derived from a study of T-cell memory formation after mild COVID-19. Whole-study context: TCR clusters showed largely donor specificity.

General observations from the study: Clones which contracted sat mainly in CM and EM if CD4+, and in EMRA if CD8+.

From 5'RACE with constant-segment primers came TCR alpha and TCR beta cDNA libraries that carried sample barcodes and UMIs. TCRdb re-called the 5' RACE reads with MiXCR, one entry per CDR3 protein. The sample carries about 190,000 distinct CDR3 sequences, approximately 16% recorded once. The CDR3 extends over 13 amino acids. V was clipped by 1 base and J by 7 bases, with 10 bases between them. Sample: PBMCs or a T cell subset sorted from them (not recorded which). This chain links TRBV12-3 or TRBV12-4 with TRBJ2-5; D is undetermined. The TCR originated in an adult woman who had mild COVID-19 (a few samples of this study predate the infection). Cell type and time point are not known. The CDR3 loop is CASSLVVVRTQYF. CDR3 sequence (DNA): TGTGCCAGCAGTTTAGTAGTAGTGCGGACCCAGTACTTC.